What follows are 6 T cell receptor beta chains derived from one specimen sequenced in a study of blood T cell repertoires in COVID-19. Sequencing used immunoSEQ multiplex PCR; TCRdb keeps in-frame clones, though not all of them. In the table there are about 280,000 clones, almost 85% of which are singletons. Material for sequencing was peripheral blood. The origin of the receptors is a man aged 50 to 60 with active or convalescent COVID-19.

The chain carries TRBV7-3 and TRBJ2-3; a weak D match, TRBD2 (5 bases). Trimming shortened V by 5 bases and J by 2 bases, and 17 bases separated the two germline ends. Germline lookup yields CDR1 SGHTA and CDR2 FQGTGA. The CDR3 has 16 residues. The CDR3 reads CASSPVASRATDTQYF. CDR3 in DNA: TGTGCCAGCAGCCCTGTAGCGTCGCGCGCCACAGATACGCAGTATTTT.

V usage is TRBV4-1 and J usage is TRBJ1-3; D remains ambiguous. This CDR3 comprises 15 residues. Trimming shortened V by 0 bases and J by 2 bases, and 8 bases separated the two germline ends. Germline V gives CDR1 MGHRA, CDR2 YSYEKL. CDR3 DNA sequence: TGCGCCAGCAGCCAAGATAGCGGGGCTGGAAACACCATATATTTT. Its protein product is CASSQDSGAGNTIYF.

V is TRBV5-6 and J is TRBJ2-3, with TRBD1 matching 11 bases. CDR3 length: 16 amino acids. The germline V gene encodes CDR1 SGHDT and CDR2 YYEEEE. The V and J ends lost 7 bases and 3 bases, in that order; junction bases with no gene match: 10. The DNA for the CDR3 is TGTGCCAGCGAACCCTCCGGGACAGGGGGTACAGATACGCAGTATTTT. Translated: CASEPSGTGGTDTQYF. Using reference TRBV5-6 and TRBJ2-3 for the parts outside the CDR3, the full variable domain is DAGVTQSPTHLIKTRGQQVTLRCSPKSGHDTVSWYQQALGQGPQFIFQYYEEEERQRGNFPDRFSGHQFPNYSSELNVNALLLGDSALYLCASEPSGTGGTDTQYFGPGTRLTVL.

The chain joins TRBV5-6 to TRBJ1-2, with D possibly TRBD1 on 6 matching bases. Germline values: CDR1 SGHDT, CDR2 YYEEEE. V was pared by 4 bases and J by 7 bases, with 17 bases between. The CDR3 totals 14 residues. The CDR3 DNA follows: TGTGCCAGCAGCGCCGGACAGAGGCATGGTGGCTACACCTTC. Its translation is CASSAGQRHGGYTF.

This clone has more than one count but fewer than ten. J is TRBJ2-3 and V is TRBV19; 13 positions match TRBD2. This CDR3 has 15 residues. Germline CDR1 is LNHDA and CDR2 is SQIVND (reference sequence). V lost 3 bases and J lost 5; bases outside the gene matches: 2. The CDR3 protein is CASSIRLAGGDTQYF. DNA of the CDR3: TGTGCCAGTAGTATTAGACTAGCGGGAGGAGATACGCAGTATTTT.

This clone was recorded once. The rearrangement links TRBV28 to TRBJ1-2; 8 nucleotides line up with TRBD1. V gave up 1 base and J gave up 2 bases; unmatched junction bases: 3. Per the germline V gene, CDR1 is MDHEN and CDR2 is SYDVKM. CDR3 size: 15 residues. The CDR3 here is CASSLFGQGNYGYTF. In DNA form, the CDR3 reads TGTGCCAGCAGTTTATTTGGACAGGGAAACTATGGCTACACCTTC.